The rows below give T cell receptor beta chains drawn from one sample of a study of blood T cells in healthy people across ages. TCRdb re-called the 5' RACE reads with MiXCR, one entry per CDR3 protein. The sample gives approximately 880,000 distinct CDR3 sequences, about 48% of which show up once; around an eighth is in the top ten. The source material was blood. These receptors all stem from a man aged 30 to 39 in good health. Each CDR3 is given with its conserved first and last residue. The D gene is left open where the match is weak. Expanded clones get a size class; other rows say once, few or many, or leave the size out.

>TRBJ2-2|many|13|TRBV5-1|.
CASSGANTGELFF
TGCGCCAGCAGCGGGGCGAACACCGGGGAGCTGTTTTTT
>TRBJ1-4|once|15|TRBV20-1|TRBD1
CSARARQGWDEKLFF
TGCAGTGCTAGAGCTAGACAGGGGTGGGATGAAAAACTGTTTTTT
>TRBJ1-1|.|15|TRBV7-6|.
CASSEARTLNTEAFF
TGTGCCAGCAGCGAAGCTAGGACACTGAACACTGAAGCTTTCTTT
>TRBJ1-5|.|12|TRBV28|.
CASRLWDQPQHF
TGTGCCAGCAGGCTGTGGGATCAGCCCCAGCATTTT
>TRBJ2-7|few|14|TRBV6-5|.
CASSFFPGSYEQYF
TGTGCCAGCAGTTTCTTCCCGGGGAGCTACGAGCAGTACTTC
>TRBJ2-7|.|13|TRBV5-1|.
CASSWGETYEQYF
TGCGCCAGCAGCTGGGGAGAGACCTACGAGCAGTACTTC
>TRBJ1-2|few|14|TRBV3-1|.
CASSPQGGIYGYTF
TGTGCCAGCAGCCCCCAAGGTGGGATCTATGGCTACACCTTC
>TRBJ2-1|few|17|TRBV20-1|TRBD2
CSANVRSGGASYNEQFF
TGCAGTGCTAACGTGAGGAGCGGGGGCGCCTCCTACAATGAGCAGTTCTTC
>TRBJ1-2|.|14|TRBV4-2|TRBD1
CASGQEGQNYGYTF
TGTGCCAGCGGCCAAGAGGGACAGAACTATGGCTACACCTTC
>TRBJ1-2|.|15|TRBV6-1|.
CASRIGLTANYGYTF
TGTGCCAGCAGGATAGGCCTAACAGCTAACTATGGCTACACCTTC
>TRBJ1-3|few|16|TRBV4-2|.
CASSQDRSLSGNTIYF
TGTGCCAGCAGCCAAGATAGGTCACTCTCTGGAAACACCATATATTTT
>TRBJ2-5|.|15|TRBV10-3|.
CAISSGTENQQTQYF
TGTGCCATCAGTTCCGGGACGGAGAACCAACAGACCCAGTACTTC
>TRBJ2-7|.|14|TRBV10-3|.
CAISEGVGFYEQYF
TGTGCCATCAGTGAGGGGGTGGGATTCTACGAGCAGTACTTC
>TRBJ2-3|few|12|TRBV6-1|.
CASAISTDTQYF
TGTGCCAGCGCTATTAGCACAGATACGCAGTATTTT
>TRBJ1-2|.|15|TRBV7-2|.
CASSLGFQEYYGYTF
TGTGCCAGCAGCTTAGGATTCCAGGAATACTATGGCTACACCTTC
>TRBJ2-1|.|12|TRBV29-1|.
CSVARVSNEQFF
TGCAGCGTTGCGAGGGTGAGCAATGAGCAGTTCTTC
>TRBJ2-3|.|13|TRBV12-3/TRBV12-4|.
CAIEPASTDTQYF
TGTGCCATCGAGCCAGCGAGCACAGATACGCAGTATTTT
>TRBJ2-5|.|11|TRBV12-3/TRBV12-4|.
CASSLVIEQYF
TGTGCCAGCAGTTTAGTAATTGAGCAGTACTTC
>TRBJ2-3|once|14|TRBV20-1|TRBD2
CSATSGGAGDTQYF
TGCAGTGCTACAAGCGGGGGGGCTGGAGATACGCAGTATTTT
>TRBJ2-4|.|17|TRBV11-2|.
CASSRSSGHEAKNIQYF
TGTGCCAGCAGCCGATCTTCGGGGCACGAAGCCAAAAACATTCAGTACTTC
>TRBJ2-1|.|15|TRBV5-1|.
CASSLAGQTYNEQFF
TGCGCCAGCAGCTTGGCCGGGCAGACCTACAATGAGCAGTTCTTC
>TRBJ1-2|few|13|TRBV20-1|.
CSAREWGTGGFTF
TGCAGTGCTAGAGAGTGGGGGACCGGTGGGTTCACCTTC
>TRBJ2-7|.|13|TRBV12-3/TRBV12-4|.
CASRYGLFCEQYF
TGTGCCAGCAGATACGGACTATTCTGCGAGCAGTACTTC
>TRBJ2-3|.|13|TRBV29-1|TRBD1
CSAGTGTTDTQYF
TGCAGCGCAGGGACAGGGACCACAGATACGCAGTATTTT
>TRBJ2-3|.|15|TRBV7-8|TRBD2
CASSQRGGGTDTQYF
TGTGCCAGCAGCCAGCGGGGGGGCGGGACAGATACGCAGTATTTT
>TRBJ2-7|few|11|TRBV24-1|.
CATSDGYERYF
TGTGCCACCAGTGATGGCTACGAGCGGTACTTC
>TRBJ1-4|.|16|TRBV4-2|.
CASSSTRRRDNEKLFF
TGTGCCAGCAGCTCAACCCGGCGGAGGGATAATGAAAAACTGTTTTTT
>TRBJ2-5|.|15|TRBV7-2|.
CASSPERGSGQTQYF
TGTGCCAGCAGCCCCGAAAGAGGAAGTGGACAGACCCAGTACTTC
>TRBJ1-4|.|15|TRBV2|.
CASREGSATNEKLFF
TGTGCCAGCAGGGAAGGGAGCGCAACTAATGAAAAACTGTTTTTT